Included here is one T cell receptor (beta chain) sequence, with context. The antigen remains undetermined. The data belong to a study of blood T cells in healthy people across ages. About the research overall: Template switching captured about one barcoded beta molecule per two T cells.

Study observations and caveats: Any conclusive comparison of naive versus antigen-experienced cells was prevented by using unsorted PBMCs.

Sample-barcoded 5' priming and a J-beta primer mix drove a second PCR of about 6 to 12 cycles. TCRdb reanalysed the 5' RACE reads using MiXCR and keeps one entry per CDR3 protein. The sample holds around 1,500,000 distinct CDR3 sequences, about 28% seen once. Trimming removed 5 bases at V and 5 bases at J, with 12 bases between. The CDR3 extends over 13 amino acids. Germline V gene sequence: CDR1 MNHNS, CDR2 SASEGT. The receptor was isolated from a woman in her twenties or thirties in good health. Sequences were obtained from blood. This chain connects TRBV6-1 to TRBJ1-2, with a weak D call TRBD1 (5 bases). The CDR3 DNA follows: TGTGCCAGCAGTAAAAGGACACCTTATGGCTACACCTTC. Translated: CASSKRTPYGYTF.